The rows below give T cell receptor beta chains drawn from one sample of a study of cytomegalovirus exposure and HLA in healthy donors. Profiling relied on immunoSEQ multiplex PCR, and the TCRdb table lists in-frame clones only, not all of them. The table lists about 140,000 clones. Sequencing input: PBMCs. The receptors stem from a man in his forties in good health and CMV-seronegative. The CDR3 runs from the conserved cysteine through the conserved F or W. The D gene is left open where the match is weak.

d_call,j_call,v_call,cdr3_nt,cdr3_aa
NA,TRBJ2-4,TRBV5-5,TGTGCCAGCAGCTTGGCCGTTACCGGGGCCAAAAACATTCAGTACTTC,CASSLAVTGAKNIQYF
TRBD1,TRBJ2-7,TRBV6-6,TGTGCCAGCAGTCCCCGGACAGGGGTAGCGAACGAGCAGTACTTC,CASSPRTGVANEQYF
TRBD1,TRBJ1-1,TRBV7-3,TGTGCCAGCAGCCAGAGACAGGGAACTGAAGCTTTCTTT,CASSQRQGTEAFF
NA,TRBJ1-2,TRBV9,TGTGCCAGCAGCGTAGGCCAGGCCCCTAACTATGGCTACACCTTC,CASSVGQAPNYGYTF
NA,TRBJ1-4,TRBV14,TGTGCCAGCGGGGGCTCTGAAAAACTGTTTTTT,CASGGSEKLFF
NA,TRBJ1-2,TRBV4-2,TGTGCCAGCAGCCAAGAAACAGTCCCCTATGGCTACACCTTC,CASSQETVPYGYTF
NA,TRBJ2-6,TRBV4-3,TGCGCCAGCAGCCCGGGACTCTCTGGGGCCAACGTCCTGACTTTC,CASSPGLSGANVLTF
NA,TRBJ2-7,TRBV19,TGTGCCAGTAGCGAACAGGGATACGAGCAGTACTTC,CASSEQGYEQYF
NA,TRBJ1-1,TRBV15,TGTGCCACCAGCAGAGATTTAGTGGGCAGCGAAGCTTTCTTT,CATSRDLVGSEAFF
TRBD2,TRBJ2-6,TRBV29-1,TGCAGCGTTGGGGGCGGGGGGCGGAACTCTGGGGCCAACGTCCTGACTTTC,CSVGGGGRNSGANVLTF
NA,TRBJ2-1,TRBV29-1,TGCAGCGTTGAACTCCCAGGGTGGGATGAGCAGTTCTTC,CSVELPGWDEQFF
NA,TRBJ2-1,TRBV2,TGTGCCAGCAGTATCTCCGGGGCAGGGGCCTACAATGAGCAGTTCTTC,CASSISGAGAYNEQFF
TRBD1,TRBJ2-1,TRBV5-1,TGCGCCAGCAGCTTGGTTTCGGGACAGGGGTTCAATGAGCAGTTCTTC,CASSLVSGQGFNEQFF
NA,TRBJ1-1,TRBV4-3,TGCGCCAGCAGCCAAGTACCAGGCCTTATGAACACTGAAGCTTTCTTT,CASSQVPGLMNTEAFF
TRBD1,TRBJ1-2,TRBV19,TGTGCCAGTAGTAGGACTTACACGACAGGGGGACTGTATGGCTACACCTTC,CASSRTYTTGGLYGYTF
TRBD1,TRBJ2-3,TRBV7-7,TGTGCCAGCAGCCGGGGACAGGGCACAGATACGCAGTATTTT,CASSRGQGTDTQYF
NA,TRBJ2-3,TRBV7-6,TGTGCCAGCAGCTTATCAACAGATACGCAGTATTTT,CASSLSTDTQYF
NA,TRBJ2-5,TRBV7-9,TGTGCCAGCAGCTTTAGTGGAGTAGAGACCCAGTACTTC,CASSFSGVETQYF
TRBD1,TRBJ2-7,TRBV4-3,TGCGCCAGCAGCCAAGCCGGGACAGGTCGGGCCTACGAGCAGTACTTC,CASSQAGTGRAYEQYF
TRBD2,TRBJ2-7,TRBV4-2,TGTGCCAGCAGCCTTGGGACTAGCCTCTCCTACGAGCAGTACTTC,CASSLGTSLSYEQYF
TRBD2,TRBJ2-1,TRBV6-6,TGTGCCAGCAGAACGGGACTAGCGCGGAATGAGCAGTTCTTC,CASRTGLARNEQFF
TRBD1,TRBJ1-1,TRBV19,TGTGCCAGTAGTATAGAGGACAGGGCGAACACTGAAGCTTTCTTT,CASSIEDRANTEAFF
TRBD1,TRBJ2-7,TRBV9,TGTGCCAGCAGCGTTACGGGACAGGGAAGGAACGAGCAGTACTTC,CASSVTGQGRNEQYF
NA,TRBJ1-2,TRBV7-9,TGTGCCAGCAGCTTTCGAGACAGTTTGAGGGGCTACACCTTC,CASSFRDSLRGYTF
TRBD1,TRBJ1-5,TRBV10-3,TGTGCCATCAACGTGGGCAGGGGGGAGCCCCAGCATTTT,CAINVGRGEPQHF
TRBD1,TRBJ2-5,TRBV27,TGTGCCAGCAGTTTTAGGGGGCTAGCTGAGACCCAGTACTTC,CASSFRGLAETQYF
TRBD2,TRBJ2-5,TRBV6-5,TGTGCCAGCCATGGGGTGGAGCGGGGGGGGGAGACCCAGTACTTC,CASHGVERGGETQYF
NA,TRBJ2-3,TRBV7-6,TGTGCCAGCAGCTTAGACTACACAGATACGCAGTATTTT,CASSLDYTDTQYF
NA,TRBJ2-7,TRBV6-1,TGTGCCAGCAGTGATGCGCAGGGGCTGGGCCTCCACGAGCAGTACTTC,CASSDAQGLGLHEQYF
TRBD1,TRBJ2-7,TRBV5-1,TGCGCCAGCAGCCCCGGGACAGGGAACTACGAGCAGTACTTC,CASSPGTGNYEQYF
TRBD1,TRBJ2-7,TRBV5-1,TGCGCCAGCAGCTTGGATCAGGGGGTTATTTACGAGCAGTACTTC,CASSLDQGVIYEQYF
NA,TRBJ2-3,TRBV7-8,TGTGCCAGCAGCTTAGATGAGCGAACCACAGATACGCAGTATTTT,CASSLDERTTDTQYF
NA,TRBJ2-7,TRBV14,TGTGCCAGCAGCCAATCCCCACAAAGAAACGAGCAGTACTTC,CASSQSPQRNEQYF
NA,TRBJ2-3,TRBV9,TGTGCCAGCAGCGTAGGCGTTTCCCGCACAGATACGCAGTATTTT,CASSVGVSRTDTQYF
NA,TRBJ2-7,TRBV6-5,TGTGCCAGCAGTTTTCTTGACAGAACCTACGAGCAGTACTTC,CASSFLDRTYEQYF
NA,TRBJ2-3,TRBV5-1,TGCGCCAGCAGCTTGGCACCGACTAGCACAGATACGCAGTATTTT,CASSLAPTSTDTQYF
NA,TRBJ1-3,TRBV5-4,TGTGCCAGCAGCCAGGGACAAGCTGGAAACACCATATATTTT,CASSQGQAGNTIYF
NA,TRBJ1-1,TRBV28,TGTGCCAGCAGTTTAATCTCGGGGAGTGGTGAAGCTTTCTTT,CASSLISGSGEAFF
NA,TRBJ1-5,TRBV27,TGTGCCAGCAGACAGGGAAGTCAGCCCCAGCATTTT,CASRQGSQPQHF
TRBD2,TRBJ2-5,TRBV5-1,TGCGCCAGCAGCCCCCAGGGACTAGCGGGGGTTGGAGAGACCCAGTACTTC,CASSPQGLAGVGETQYF
TRBD2,TRBJ2-1,TRBV7-7,TGTGCCAGCAGCTTATACATAACGGGGGGGAGCTCCTACAATGAGCAGTTCTTC,CASSLYITGGSSYNEQFF